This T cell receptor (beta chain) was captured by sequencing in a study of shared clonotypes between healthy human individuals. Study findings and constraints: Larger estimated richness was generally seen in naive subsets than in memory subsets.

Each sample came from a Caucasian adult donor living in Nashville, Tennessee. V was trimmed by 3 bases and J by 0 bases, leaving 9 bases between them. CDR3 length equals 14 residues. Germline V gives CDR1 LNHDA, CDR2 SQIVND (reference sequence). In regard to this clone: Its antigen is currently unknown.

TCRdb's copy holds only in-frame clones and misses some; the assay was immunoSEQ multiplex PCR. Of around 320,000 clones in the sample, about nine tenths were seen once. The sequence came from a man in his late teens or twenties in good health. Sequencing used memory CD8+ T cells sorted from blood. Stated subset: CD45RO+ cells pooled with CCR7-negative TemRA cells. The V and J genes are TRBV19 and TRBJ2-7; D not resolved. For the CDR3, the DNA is TGTGCCAGTAGTATGTCAGAGAGCTCCTACGAGCAGTACTTC. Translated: CASSMSESSYEQYF.